A selection of T cell receptor beta chains follows, all from one sample in a study of CD8 T cells in ankylosing spondylitis. TCRdb itself ran the 5' RACE reads through MiXCR, one entry per CDR3 protein. The table shows a few hundred thousand distinct CDR3 sequences, with around 19% occurring only once. Specimen: blood, either unsorted or a sorted T cell fraction (not recorded which). The receptors were sampled from a male donor with ankylosing spondylitis. Each CDR3 is given with its conserved first and last residue. The order of the fields is V gene, J gene, D gene, clone size, CDR3 DNA, CDR3 protein. D genes are given only for firm matches. Expanded clones are given a class, and other clones once, few, many or no size at all.

>TRBV29-1|TRBJ1-2|NA|NA
TGCAGCGTTGACAACAGGGATAACTATGGCTACACCTTC
CSVDNRDNYGYTF
>TRBV30|TRBJ1-1|TRBD1|NA
TGTGCCTGGACCCCGGGACAGGGATTTACATCTGAAGCTTTCTTT
CAWTPGQGFTSEAFF
>TRBV7-9|TRBJ2-3|NA|few
TGTGCCAGCAGCTCCCCGATGGTAGATACGCAGTATTTT
CASSSPMVDTQYF
>TRBV12-3/TRBV12-4|TRBJ2-2|NA|many
TGTGCCAGCTCTTGGCAGGGCGATAACACCGGGGAGCTGTTTTTT
CASSWQGDNTGELFF
>TRBV9|TRBJ2-1|TRBD2|NA
TGTGCCAGCAGCGTAGACCCTGTCCTAGCGGTCACCTACAATGAGCAGTTCTTC
CASSVDPVLAVTYNEQFF
>TRBV6-1|TRBJ2-1|NA|NA
TGTGCCAGCAGTGAATGGCAGGGTAGGGACAATGAGCAGTTCTTC
CASSEWQGRDNEQFF
>TRBV4-2|TRBJ2-2|TRBD1|few
TGTGCCAGCAGCCAAGGAGGGACAGGGAATACCGGGGAGCTGTTTTTT
CASSQGGTGNTGELFF
>TRBV7-9|TRBJ2-3|TRBD2|NA
TGTGCCAGCAAAACTAGCGGAAACACAGATACGCAGTATTTT
CASKTSGNTDTQYF
>TRBV19|TRBJ2-1|NA|NA
TGTGCCAGTAGTATGCCCCTTGGCCCCACCCGAGATGCAGAGCAGTTCTTC
CASSMPLGPTRDAEQFF
>TRBV5-1|TRBJ2-7|NA|many
TGCGCCAGCAGCTTAGGAACAAACTACGAGCAGTACTTC
CASSLGTNYEQYF
>TRBV4-1|TRBJ2-2|NA|few
TGCGCCAGCAGCCAAGATGCCAGCCCCGGGGAGCTGTTTTTT
CASSQDASPGELFF
>TRBV11-2|TRBJ2-3|NA|many
TGTGCCAGCAGCCCACGCCCGGGGGCAGATACGCAGTATTTT
CASSPRPGADTQYF
>TRBV11-1|TRBJ2-3|TRBD2|NA
TGTGCCAGCAGCTTCAGGCTAGCGGGGTCGGAAGATACGCAGTATTTT
CASSFRLAGSEDTQYF
>TRBV4-2|TRBJ2-1|NA|few
TGTGCCAGCAGCCCTACATTGGACCTTTACAATGAGCAGTTCTTC
CASSPTLDLYNEQFF
>TRBV2|TRBJ2-7|TRBD1|few
TGTGCCAGCAGTGCGGACAGGGGCCACGAGCAGTACTTC
CASSADRGHEQYF
>TRBV11-2|TRBJ2-2|NA|few
TGTGCCAGCAGCTTGGGTACTCTAGGGATCGACACCGGGGAGCTGTTTTTT
CASSLGTLGIDTGELFF
>TRBV4-3|TRBJ2-2|NA|NA
TGCGCCAGCAGCCAAGATCGGGGGACGTGGCTAGCCGGGGAGCTGTTTTTT
CASSQDRGTWLAGELFF
>TRBV12-5|TRBJ2-3|NA|many
TGTGCTAGTGGTTTGGTACGTGATACGCAGTATTTT
CASGLVRDTQYF
>TRBV5-1|TRBJ1-1|NA|many
TGCGCCAGCAGCTTGGAGTCGATAGGAACTGAAGCTTTCTTT
CASSLESIGTEAFF
>TRBV4-3|TRBJ2-2|TRBD1|NA
TGCGCCAGCAGCCAAGATACAGGGGGATGGACCGGGGAGCTGTTTTTT
CASSQDTGGWTGELFF
>TRBV5-6|TRBJ1-1|NA|NA
TGTGCCAGCAGCAAGATAGTCATGAACACTGAAGCTTTCTTT
CASSKIVMNTEAFF
>TRBV12-3/TRBV12-4|TRBJ2-2|NA|NA
TGTGCCAGCAGTTTATTAAATGCGAACACCGGGGAGCTGTTTTTT
CASSLLNANTGELFF
>TRBV4-1|TRBJ1-1|NA|few
TGCGCCAGCAGCCAGGGCATTATGAACACTGAAGCTTTCTTT
CASSQGIMNTEAFF
>TRBV29-1|TRBJ2-7|NA|NA
TGCAGCGTTGAAGAATGGTACGAGCAGTACTTC
CSVEEWYEQYF
>TRBV2|TRBJ2-2|NA|few
TGTGCCAGCAGATCGCTTGGGCCGAACACCGGGGAGCTGTTTTTT
CASRSLGPNTGELFF
>TRBV11-2|TRBJ2-5|TRBD2|few
TGTGCCAGCAGCTTAGGCCTAGCGGGAGCAGAGACCCAGTACTTC
CASSLGLAGAETQYF
>TRBV5-5|TRBJ1-2|NA|NA
TGTGCCAGCAGCTTGTCTCGGGGACTCTATGGCTACACCTTC
CASSLSRGLYGYTF
>TRBV27|TRBJ2-7|NA|NA
TGTGCCAGCAGTGTGACGGCGGGGACCAGGGAGCAGTACTTC
CASSVTAGTREQYF
>TRBV3-1|TRBJ2-1|TRBD1|NA
TGTGCCAGCAGCCAAGAATGGACAGGGGGCTCCTACAATGAGCAGTTCTTC
CASSQEWTGGSYNEQFF
>TRBV4-1|TRBJ1-3|TRBD1|NA
TGCGCCAGCAGCCATGGTACAGGGGGAACGAACACCATATATTTT
CASSHGTGGTNTIYF
>TRBV14|TRBJ2-1|TRBD2|NA
TGTGCCAGCAGCCATGTGACTAGCGACGAGCAGTTCTTC
CASSHVTSDEQFF
>TRBV27|TRBJ2-7|NA|few
TGTGCCAGCAGTCCCGGACAGTGGTTGAACTACGAGCAGTACTTC
CASSPGQWLNYEQYF
>TRBV2|TRBJ2-5|NA|NA
TGTGCCAGCAGTGAGGCCCAAGAGACCCAGTACTTC
CASSEAQETQYF
>TRBV2|TRBJ1-4|NA|NA
TGTGCCAGCAAAGTGGTTAATGAAAAACTGTTTTTT
CASKVVNEKLFF
>TRBV27|TRBJ2-5|NA|NA
TGTGCCAGCAGTCCCCGCCAGGCAAAGACCCAGTACTTC
CASSPRQAKTQYF
>TRBV10-1|TRBJ2-2|NA|NA
TGCGCCAGCAGTGCCGCGGGGTTGGTCGGGGAGCTGTTTTTT
CASSAAGLVGELFF
>TRBV7-9|TRBJ2-7|NA|few
TGTGCCAGCAGCCCTGGTTCAGGGGACCCCTACGAGCAGTACTTC
CASSPGSGDPYEQYF
>TRBV9|TRBJ1-1|NA|NA
TGTGCCAGCAGCGTAGGTCGGACAACTGAAGCTTTCTTT
CASSVGRTTEAFF
>TRBV12-3/TRBV12-4|TRBJ2-1|TRBD2|few
TGTGCCAGCAGTTTAGCGCTACCAGCGGGAGGGGACTACAATGAGCAGTTCTTC
CASSLALPAGGDYNEQFF
>TRBV20-1|TRBJ2-2|NA|NA
TGCAGTGCTAGAGTCCCGAACACCGGGGAGCTGTTTTTT
CSARVPNTGELFF
>TRBV5-5|TRBJ2-7|TRBD1|many
TGTGCCAGCAGTCCTGGACAGGGGGCCGAGCAGTACTTC
CASSPGQGAEQYF
>TRBV2|TRBJ1-6|NA|few
TGTGCCAGCACCCTAAGCTGGGGGGATAATTCACCCCTCCACTTT
CASTLSWGDNSPLHF
>TRBV4-2|TRBJ2-1|TRBD2|NA
TGTGCCAGCAGCCCTACTAGCGGGAGGGCCATCTACAATGAGCAGTTCTTC
CASSPTSGRAIYNEQFF
>TRBV3-1|TRBJ2-1|TRBD1|few
TGTGCCAGCAGCCTCCGGGACAGCCTTGCCGTCTCCTACAATGAGCAGTTCTTC
CASSLRDSLAVSYNEQFF
>TRBV5-1|TRBJ2-7|NA|NA
TGCGCCAGCAGCTGGAGCACTACCTACGAGCAGTACTTC
CASSWSTTYEQYF
>TRBV12-3/TRBV12-4|TRBJ2-7|NA|NA
TGTGCCAGCAGTTTAAACAGGGACGAGCAGTACTTC
CASSLNRDEQYF
>TRBV5-1|TRBJ1-6|NA|many
TGCGCCAGCAGCTTGGGGGAGTCGGCTAATTCACCCCTCCACTTT
CASSLGESANSPLHF
>TRBV7-9|TRBJ2-1|NA|few
TGTGCCAGCAGCCCGACGGAACTGGGGAATGAGCAGTTCTTC
CASSPTELGNEQFF
>TRBV20-1|TRBJ1-2|TRBD1|NA
TGCAGTGCTGAGACGGGACAGGGGCTTTATGATGGCTACACCTTC
CSAETGQGLYDGYTF
>TRBV4-2|TRBJ1-1|NA|once
TGTGCCAGCACCCCTCAAGGAGGGAACACTGAAGCTTTCTTT
CASTPQGGNTEAFF